There are a few counts of the clone carrying this T cell receptor beta chain. TCRdb used MiXCR to reprocess the 5' RACE reads, holding one entry per CDR3 protein. The repertoire includes a few hundred thousand distinct CDR3 sequences, 20% to 25% of them detected once, and approximately 12% sits in the top ten. The data originate from a study of T-cell memory formation after mild COVID-19. The CDR3 has 14 residues. Germline V lookup: CDR1 SGDLS, CDR2 YYNGEE. The V gene end was trimmed by 2 bases and the J gene end by 2 bases; junction bases not matched to a gene: 4. This receptor was obtained from an adult woman who had mild COVID-19 (a few samples of this study predate the infection). Cell type and time point are not known. V and J are TRBV9 and TRBJ2-7; 7 bases agree with TRBD2. Sequencing used PBMCs or a T cell subset sorted from them (not recorded which). This CDR3 reads CASSVEAGPYEQYF. The CDR3 coding sequence is TGTGCCAGCAGCGTGGAAGCGGGGCCCTACGAGCAGTACTTC.